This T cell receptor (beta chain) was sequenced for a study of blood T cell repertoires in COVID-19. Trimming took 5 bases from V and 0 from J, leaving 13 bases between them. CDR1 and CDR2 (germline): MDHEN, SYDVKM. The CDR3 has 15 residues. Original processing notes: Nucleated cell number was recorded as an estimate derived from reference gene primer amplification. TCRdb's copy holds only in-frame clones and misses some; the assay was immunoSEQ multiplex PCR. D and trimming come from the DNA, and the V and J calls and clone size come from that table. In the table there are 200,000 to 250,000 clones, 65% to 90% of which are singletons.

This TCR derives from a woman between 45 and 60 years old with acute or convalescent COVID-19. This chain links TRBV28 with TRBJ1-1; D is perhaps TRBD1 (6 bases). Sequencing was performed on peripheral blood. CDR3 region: CASSPPGQMNTEAFF. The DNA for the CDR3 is TGTGCCAGCAGTCCGCCCGGACAGATGAACACTGAAGCTTTCTTT.